The TCR beta chain under discussion was sequenced for a study of T cells in localized non-small cell lung cancer. About this clone: The antigen is not known.

Regarding the study as a whole: It was uninvolved adjacent lung that showed the highest T cell clonality, exceeding tumor. Tumor samples were not multi-region, leaving intratumor heterogeneity unexcluded.

Per the germline V gene, CDR1 is MGHDK and CDR2 is SYGVNS. This CDR3 spans 13 amino acids. Trimming took 4 bases from V and 9 from J, leaving 15 bases between them. Some clones are missing from TCRdb's copy, which holds only in-frame ones; the method was immunoSEQ multiplex PCR. The repertoire has tens of thousands of clones, almost 85% of them found once; the top ten carry approximately 12%. This clonotype was obtained from a female donor aged 60 or older with stage I lung adenocarcinoma. The sample consisted of peripheral blood, taken before any cancer treatment. V gene TRBV25-1 combines with J gene TRBJ1-1, with D maybe TRBD1 (6 bases). The chain's CDR3 is CASSGDQGHQAFF. In nucleotides, the CDR3 is TGTGCCAGCAGTGGAGATCAGGGGCATCAAGCTTTCTTT.